Listed below are T cell receptor beta chains from one sample, sequenced in a study of regulatory T cells in long-lasting Graves disease. Each CDR3 protein gets one entry after TCRdb re-called the multiplex PCR reads with MiXCR. The table has over 450,000 distinct CDR3 sequences, 12% seen once. These data are also associated with another study on T cells in Graves' hyperthyroidism and ophthalmopathy.

The input for sequencing was peripheral blood mononuclear cells (PBMCs), taken at new diagnosis, from a patient treated with antithyroid drugs. The receptors were gathered from a woman aged 25-40 years with Graves disease. Each CDR3 is given with its conserved first and last residue. The D gene is left open where the match is weak. Clone size is not always given. Where it is, it says once, few, many or a class for expanded clones.

j_call: TRBJ2-5; v_call: TRBV29-1; d_call: -; clone_size: few; cdr3_nt: TGCAGCGTTGAAATCGAGAGCCCGGAGACCCAGTACTTC; cdr3_aa: CSVEIESPETQYF
j_call: TRBJ2-5; v_call: TRBV11-2; d_call: -; clone_size: many; cdr3_nt: TGTGCCAGCAGCTTAGCTCCCAGGGGAGAGACCCAGTACTTC; cdr3_aa: CASSLAPRGETQYF
j_call: TRBJ2-1; v_call: TRBV15; d_call: TRBD1; clone_size: -; cdr3_nt: TGTGCCACCAGCAGATCACCCGGGACAGGGGGCGCGAGGCAGTTCTTC; cdr3_aa: CATSRSPGTGGARQFF
j_call: TRBJ2-7; v_call: TRBV4-1; d_call: -; clone_size: many; cdr3_nt: TGCGCCAGCAGCCAGGTACAGGGTCCCGAGCAGTACTTC; cdr3_aa: CASSQVQGPEQYF
j_call: TRBJ1-5; v_call: TRBV6-9; d_call: TRBD1; clone_size: many; cdr3_nt: TGTGCCAGCAGTTCCGGGACAGGCCTTAATCAGCCCCAGCATTTT; cdr3_aa: CASSSGTGLNQPQHF
j_call: TRBJ1-1; v_call: TRBV5-5; d_call: -; clone_size: many; cdr3_nt: TGTGCCAGCAGCTTGGAAACATCGAACACTGAAGCTTTCTTT; cdr3_aa: CASSLETSNTEAFF
j_call: TRBJ1-2; v_call: TRBV11-2; d_call: -; clone_size: many; cdr3_nt: TGTGCCAGCAGCTCCGGGAGTTCCTCACGGGGAGTCGGCTACACCTTC; cdr3_aa: CASSSGSSSRGVGYTF
j_call: TRBJ2-1; v_call: TRBV5-6; d_call: -; clone_size: -; cdr3_nt: TGTGCCAGCAGCTCGGACCTCTACAATGAGCAGTTCTTC; cdr3_aa: CASSSDLYNEQFF
j_call: TRBJ1-1; v_call: TRBV30; d_call: -; clone_size: many; cdr3_nt: TGTGCCTGGACCCCAGGCGGGTGGACTGAAGCTTTCTTT; cdr3_aa: CAWTPGGWTEAFF
j_call: TRBJ2-1; v_call: TRBV4-3; d_call: -; clone_size: -; cdr3_nt: TGCGCCAGCAGCCAAGAACAAGGACGGGAGATGTACAATGAGCAGTTCTTC; cdr3_aa: CASSQEQGREMYNEQFF
j_call: TRBJ1-6; v_call: TRBV6-1; d_call: -; clone_size: many; cdr3_nt: TGTGCCAGCACCGCGACGCTAAGCTCCTATAATTCACCCCTCCACTTT; cdr3_aa: CASTATLSSYNSPLHF
j_call: TRBJ2-2; v_call: TRBV7-3; d_call: -; clone_size: many; cdr3_nt: TGTGCCAGCAGCGAGCAGGGATTTAACACCGGGGAGCTGTTTTTT; cdr3_aa: CASSEQGFNTGELFF
j_call: TRBJ2-4; v_call: TRBV28; d_call: TRBD2; clone_size: few; cdr3_nt: TGTGCCAGCAGTCAGCGGGAAGTCAAAAACATTCAGTACTTC; cdr3_aa: CASSQREVKNIQYF
j_call: TRBJ2-2; v_call: TRBV20-1; d_call: -; clone_size: many; cdr3_nt: TGCAGTGCTAGAGATTCTAACCTGAACACCGGGGAGCTGTTTTTT; cdr3_aa: CSARDSNLNTGELFF
j_call: TRBJ2-1; v_call: TRBV2; d_call: TRBD2; clone_size: many; cdr3_nt: TGTGCCAGCGAGACGGGACTAGCGGGAGAGCAGTTCTTC; cdr3_aa: CASETGLAGEQFF
j_call: TRBJ1-6; v_call: TRBV5-5; d_call: -; clone_size: many; cdr3_nt: TGTGCCAGCAGCGGAGAGAGGGAGGGGTATTCACCCCTCCACTTT; cdr3_aa: CASSGEREGYSPLHF
j_call: TRBJ1-2; v_call: TRBV7-9; d_call: TRBD1; clone_size: -; cdr3_nt: TGTGCCAGCAGCCTCGGGACAGGGCTAGTCAGCACCTTC; cdr3_aa: CASSLGTGLVSTF
j_call: TRBJ2-1; v_call: TRBV20-1; d_call: -; clone_size: many; cdr3_nt: TGCAGTGCTAGCGGCTACAATGAGCAGTTCTTC; cdr3_aa: CSASGYNEQFF
j_call: TRBJ2-1; v_call: TRBV27; d_call: TRBD2; clone_size: -; cdr3_nt: TGTGCCAGCAGTTTATCTGCGGGAGGGCCCGTCAATGAGCAGTTCTTC; cdr3_aa: CASSLSAGGPVNEQFF
j_call: TRBJ2-3; v_call: TRBV7-9; d_call: TRBD2; clone_size: many; cdr3_nt: TGTGCCAGCAGCGGGCGATCTAGCGGGAGTAGAGGGGCAGATACGCAGTATTTT; cdr3_aa: CASSGRSSGSRGADTQYF
j_call: TRBJ2-3; v_call: TRBV20-1; d_call: TRBD2; clone_size: many; cdr3_nt: TGCAGTGCTGCCGAACTAGCGGGAGGGCCAAATACGCAGTATTTT; cdr3_aa: CSAAELAGGPNTQYF
j_call: TRBJ1-4; v_call: TRBV19; d_call: -; clone_size: -; cdr3_nt: TGTGCCAGTAGTATTACGTGGTATTCTAATGAAAAACTGTTTTTT; cdr3_aa: CASSITWYSNEKLFF
j_call: TRBJ2-7; v_call: TRBV5-5; d_call: TRBD2; clone_size: many; cdr3_nt: TGTGCCAGCAGCGACGGGCCCTCTAGCGGAGACGCCTACGAGCAGTACTTC; cdr3_aa: CASSDGPSSGDAYEQYF
j_call: TRBJ2-2; v_call: TRBV7-8; d_call: TRBD2; clone_size: -; cdr3_nt: TGTGCCAGCAGCTTACGACTAGCGGGATATACCGGGGAGCTGTTTTTT; cdr3_aa: CASSLRLAGYTGELFF
j_call: TRBJ2-7; v_call: TRBV5-1; d_call: TRBD1; clone_size: many; cdr3_nt: TGCGCCAGCCAACAGGGGACAGGGGGCTACGAGCAGTACTTC; cdr3_aa: CASQQGTGGYEQYF
j_call: TRBJ2-1; v_call: TRBV11-2; d_call: TRBD2; clone_size: once; cdr3_nt: TGTGCCAGCAGCCCAATAGCGGGAGAGGTCAATGAGCAGTTCTTC; cdr3_aa: CASSPIAGEVNEQFF
j_call: TRBJ1-5; v_call: TRBV6-2/TRBV6-3; d_call: TRBD1; clone_size: many; cdr3_nt: TGTGCCAGCACCAAGTCGACAGGGTATAGCAATCAGCCCCAGCATTTT; cdr3_aa: CASTKSTGYSNQPQHF
j_call: TRBJ2-2; v_call: TRBV3-1; d_call: TRBD1; clone_size: many; cdr3_nt: TGTGCCAGCGGGGACAGGGTTCGGAACACCGGGGAGCTGTTTTTT; cdr3_aa: CASGDRVRNTGELFF
j_call: TRBJ1-2; v_call: TRBV7-9; d_call: -; clone_size: many; cdr3_nt: TGTGCCAGCAGCTTAGTAGACAGACGAAATGGCTACACCTTC; cdr3_aa: CASSLVDRRNGYTF
j_call: TRBJ1-6; v_call: TRBV5-4; d_call: -; clone_size: -; cdr3_nt: TGTGCCAGCAGCCCGGGACCTTATAATTCACCCCTCCACTTT; cdr3_aa: CASSPGPYNSPLHF
j_call: TRBJ2-1; v_call: TRBV5-1; d_call: -; clone_size: -; cdr3_nt: TGCGCCAGCAGCTTGGGGGCTGGGTATGAGCAGTTCTTC; cdr3_aa: CASSLGAGYEQFF
j_call: TRBJ2-1; v_call: TRBV19; d_call: TRBD2; clone_size: many; cdr3_nt: TGTGCCAGTACCCCCACCGGAAAGCGGGAATGGAATGAGCAGTTCTTC; cdr3_aa: CASTPTGKREWNEQFF
j_call: TRBJ2-6; v_call: TRBV28; d_call: -; clone_size: many; cdr3_nt: TGTGCCAACAGCCTCGGCCTGGGCACGGCCAACGTCCTGACTTTC; cdr3_aa: CANSLGLGTANVLTF
j_call: TRBJ1-5; v_call: TRBV19; d_call: -; clone_size: many; cdr3_nt: TGTGCCAGTAGTATGCGGGGGGCCGTCGGTCAGCCCCAGCATTTT; cdr3_aa: CASSMRGAVGQPQHF
j_call: TRBJ2-2; v_call: TRBV4-3; d_call: -; clone_size: few; cdr3_nt: TGCGCCAGCAGCCAAGCTCGGGGGGAGCTGTTTTTT; cdr3_aa: CASSQARGELFF
j_call: TRBJ2-7; v_call: TRBV4-2; d_call: -; clone_size: few; cdr3_nt: TGTGCCAGCAGCACCGTCGGGGCAGGGGGGACCTACGAGCAGTACTTC; cdr3_aa: CASSTVGAGGTYEQYF
j_call: TRBJ1-4; v_call: TRBV3-1; d_call: -; clone_size: many; cdr3_nt: TGTGCCAGCAGCCATGGGGGAACCCTTAGTAGTGAAAAACTGTTTTTT; cdr3_aa: CASSHGGTLSSEKLFF
j_call: TRBJ2-6; v_call: TRBV10-3; d_call: -; clone_size: many; cdr3_nt: TGTGCCATCAGCGAGAGGAGCTCTGGGGCCAACGTCCTGACTTTC; cdr3_aa: CAISERSSGANVLTF
j_call: TRBJ1-4; v_call: TRBV6-1; d_call: TRBD1; clone_size: -; cdr3_nt: TGTGCCAGCAGTCGGGACAGGGCCCGGGAAAAACTGTTTTTT; cdr3_aa: CASSRDRAREKLFF
j_call: TRBJ1-1; v_call: TRBV29-1; d_call: -; clone_size: many; cdr3_nt: TGCAGCGTCAGGACAATGAACACTGAAGCTTTCTTT; cdr3_aa: CSVRTMNTEAFF
j_call: TRBJ2-7; v_call: TRBV7-6; d_call: TRBD2; clone_size: -; cdr3_nt: TGTGCCAGCAGCTTGGGGGGGGTCAACGAGCAGTACTTC; cdr3_aa: CASSLGGVNEQYF
j_call: TRBJ2-5; v_call: TRBV28; d_call: -; clone_size: many; cdr3_nt: TGTGCCAGCATCGACCGAGGGGGAGAGAGGGAGACCCAGTACTTC; cdr3_aa: CASIDRGGERETQYF
j_call: TRBJ1-1; v_call: TRBV10-3; d_call: TRBD1; clone_size: many; cdr3_nt: TGTGCCATCAGTGAGTCGCAGGGGGCTGAAGCTTTCTTT; cdr3_aa: CAISESQGAEAFF
j_call: TRBJ2-7; v_call: TRBV20-1; d_call: -; clone_size: few; cdr3_nt: TGCAGTGCAGCCCTAGGGTCCGGACACTACGAGCAGTACTTC; cdr3_aa: CSAALGSGHYEQYF
j_call: TRBJ2-1; v_call: TRBV4-2; d_call: TRBD2; clone_size: few; cdr3_nt: TGTGCCAGCAGCGAAGGACTAGCGGGTGAGCCAATGAGGTTCTTC; cdr3_aa: CASSEGLAGEPMRFF
j_call: TRBJ2-5; v_call: TRBV6-2/TRBV6-3; d_call: -; clone_size: many; cdr3_nt: TGTGCCAGCAGCCCTGGTCGGGTGGGCTCGGAGACCCAGTACTTC; cdr3_aa: CASSPGRVGSETQYF
j_call: TRBJ1-3; v_call: TRBV25-1; d_call: TRBD1; clone_size: many; cdr3_nt: TGTGCCAGCAGTGAGTCAGGGGGCAATGGAAACACCATATATTTT; cdr3_aa: CASSESGGNGNTIYF
j_call: TRBJ2-3; v_call: TRBV11-3; d_call: TRBD2; clone_size: many; cdr3_nt: TGTGCCAGCAGCTTGCGGGGGGATGGCGGCTTTCGCTCCACAGATACGCAGTATTTT; cdr3_aa: CASSLRGDGGFRSTDTQYF
j_call: TRBJ1-1; v_call: TRBV11-2; d_call: -; clone_size: many; cdr3_nt: TGTGCCAGCAGCGTAACCGGCCCCATTTTGAACACTGAAGCTTTCTTT; cdr3_aa: CASSVTGPILNTEAFF